The rows below give T cell receptor beta chains drawn from one sample of a study of cytomegalovirus exposure and HLA in healthy donors. Only in-frame clones appear in the TCRdb table, and some are missing; sequencing was by immunoSEQ multiplex PCR. This repertoire includes about 84,000 clones. The specimen was PBMCs. The receptors originated from a man in his fifties or sixties in good health and CMV-seronegative. CDR3s include the opening cysteine and the closing phenylalanine or tryptophan. Fields, in order: V gene, J gene, CDR3 protein.

V: TRBV5-1
J: TRBJ2-3
CDR3: CASSLRGRSTDTQYF

V: TRBV5-4
J: TRBJ1-2
CDR3: CASSLAGGAEGYTF

V: TRBV7-8
J: TRBJ1-5
CDR3: CASSWGTGGGLNQPQHF

V: TRBV9
J: TRBJ1-2
CDR3: CASSGTGGGENYGYTF

V: TRBV10-3
J: TRBJ1-6
CDR3: CAISGQPNSPLHF

V: TRBV9
J: TRBJ2-7
CDR3: CASSVGGGTGEQYF

V: TRBV5-1
J: TRBJ2-1
CDR3: CASSLGSSYNEQFF

V: TRBV19
J: TRBJ2-1
CDR3: CASSPGQNTYNEQFF

V: TRBV5-4
J: TRBJ2-7
CDR3: CASSLEGRGSYEQYF

V: TRBV4-1
J: TRBJ2-7
CDR3: CASSQTGRGYEQYF

V: TRBV11-2
J: TRBJ2-1
CDR3: CASSAQPGQGYYNEQFF

V: TRBV19
J: TRBJ2-5
CDR3: CASSTLTGDSETQYF

V: TRBV9
J: TRBJ2-1
CDR3: CASSVGQSYNEQFF

V: TRBV6-5
J: TRBJ1-1
CDR3: CASSYSRTGPTEAFF

V: TRBV9
J: TRBJ1-6
CDR3: CASSVVGTGSPLHF

V: TRBV9
J: TRBJ2-7
CDR3: CASSEQGSTYEQYF

V: TRBV18
J: TRBJ2-5
CDR3: CASSPVTGPSETQYF

V: TRBV28
J: TRBJ2-6
CDR3: CASSFPRSDVLLNMSGANVLTF

V: TRBV2
J: TRBJ1-6
CDR3: CASSSGAYNSPLHF